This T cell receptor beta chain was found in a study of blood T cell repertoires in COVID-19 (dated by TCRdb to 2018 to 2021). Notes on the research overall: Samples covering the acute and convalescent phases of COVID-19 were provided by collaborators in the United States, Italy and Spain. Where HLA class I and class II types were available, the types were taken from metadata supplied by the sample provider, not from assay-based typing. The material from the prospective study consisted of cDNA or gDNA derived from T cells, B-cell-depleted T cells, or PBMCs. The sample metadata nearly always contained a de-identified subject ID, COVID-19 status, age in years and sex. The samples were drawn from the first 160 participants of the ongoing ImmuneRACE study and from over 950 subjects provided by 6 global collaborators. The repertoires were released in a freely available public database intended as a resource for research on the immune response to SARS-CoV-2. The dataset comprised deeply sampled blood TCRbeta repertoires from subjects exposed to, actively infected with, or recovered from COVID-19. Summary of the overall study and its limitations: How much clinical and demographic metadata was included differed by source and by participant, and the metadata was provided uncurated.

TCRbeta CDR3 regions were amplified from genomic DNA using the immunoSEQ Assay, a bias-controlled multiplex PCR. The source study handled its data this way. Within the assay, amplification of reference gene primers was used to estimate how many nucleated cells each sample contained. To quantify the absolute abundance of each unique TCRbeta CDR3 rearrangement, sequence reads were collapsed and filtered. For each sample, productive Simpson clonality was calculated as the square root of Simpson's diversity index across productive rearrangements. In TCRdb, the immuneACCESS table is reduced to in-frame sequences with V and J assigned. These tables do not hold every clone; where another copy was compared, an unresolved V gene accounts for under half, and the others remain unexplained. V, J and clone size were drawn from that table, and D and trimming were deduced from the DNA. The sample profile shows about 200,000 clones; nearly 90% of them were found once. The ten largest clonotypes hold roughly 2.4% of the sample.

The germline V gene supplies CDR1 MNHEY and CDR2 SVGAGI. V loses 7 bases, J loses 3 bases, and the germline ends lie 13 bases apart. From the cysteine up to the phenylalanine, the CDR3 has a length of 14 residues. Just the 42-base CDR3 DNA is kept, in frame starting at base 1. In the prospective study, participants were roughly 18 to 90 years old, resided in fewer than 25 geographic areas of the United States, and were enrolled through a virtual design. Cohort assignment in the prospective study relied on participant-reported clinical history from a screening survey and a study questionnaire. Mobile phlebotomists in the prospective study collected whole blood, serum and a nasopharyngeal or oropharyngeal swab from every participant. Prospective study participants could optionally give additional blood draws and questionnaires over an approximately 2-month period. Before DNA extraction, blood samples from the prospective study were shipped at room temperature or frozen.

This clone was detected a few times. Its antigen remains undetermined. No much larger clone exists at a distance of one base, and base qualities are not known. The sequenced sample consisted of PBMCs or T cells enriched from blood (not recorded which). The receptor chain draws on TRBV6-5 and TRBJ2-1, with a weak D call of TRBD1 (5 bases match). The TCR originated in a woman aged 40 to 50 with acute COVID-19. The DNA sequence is TGTGCCAGCACCCTAGGGGAAAGCTACAATGAGCAGTTCTTC. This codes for CASTLGESYNEQFF.